Below are 28 T cell receptor beta chains sequenced from a single sample in a study of T-cell reconstitution after alpha-beta-depleted transplantation in children. Unique molecular identifiers were incorporated during preparation of the TCRbeta library. TCRdb re-derived calls from the PCR reads in MiXCR, one entry per CDR3 protein. The sample lists around 490,000 distinct CDR3 sequences; about an eighth were seen once. The material sequenced was PBMCs, mostly from graft donor cells, taken 180 days after TCRalphabeta/CD19-depleted stem cell transplant. The receptors shown here come from a female patient aged 2 to 10 who had a stem cell transplant for aplastic anemia, so the T cells may come from the graft donor.

This clonotype showed up just a few times. The chain's CDR3 is CSARMLVKGSTDTQYF. CDR3 in DNA: TGCAGTGCTAGAATGTTGGTTAAGGGCAGCACAGATACGCAGTATTTT. This sequence joins TRBV20-1 and TRBJ2-3; D is undetermined. The CDR3 is 16 amino acids. V was pared by 2 bases and J by 0 bases, with 15 bases between. Looked up from germline, CDR1 is DFQATT and CDR2 is SNEGSKA (reference sequence).

The genes are TRBV5-1 and TRBJ2-3, with 10 nucleotides matching TRBD2. Losses at the gene ends were 2 bases for V and 1 base for J; bases not matched to a gene: 7. CDR1 SGHRS and CDR2 YFSETQ come from the germline V gene. The CDR3 totals 17 residues. Here the CDR3 DNA reads TGCGCCAGCAGCTTCCAACTAGCGGGACTGGGCACAGATACGCAGTATTTT. Translating gives CASSFQLAGLGTDTQYF.

The chain combines TRBV5-6 with TRBJ2-1; D not certain. Trimming shortened V by 0 bases and J by 0 bases, and 10 bases separated the two germline ends. The V gene's germline CDR1 is SGHDT and CDR2 YYEEEE. The CDR3 loop spans 16 amino acids. DNA for the CDR3: TGTGCCAGCAGCTTGGAGAGTAACTTCTCCTACAATGAGCAGTTCTTC. It is translated as CASSLESNFSYNEQFF.

This clonotype was detected a few times. The chain couples TRBV27 to TRBJ2-1; 10 nucleotides align to TRBD2. The ends lost 4 bases at V and 9 bases at J; junction bases unmatched: 12. This CDR3 contains 16 residues. Per germline, CDR1 MNHEY and CDR2 SMNVEV (reference sequence). CDR3 DNA sequence: TGTGCCAGCAGTTCGCTAGCGGGAGTAGAGTTCAGTGAGCAGTTCTTC. Protein: CASSSLAGVEFSEQFF.

The chain is built from TRBV7-2 and TRBJ2-1; tentative D call: TRBD2 (5 bases). V lost 0 bases, J lost 2 bases, and 11 bases lay in between. The CDR3 has 16 amino acids. Germline values: CDR1 SGHTA, CDR2 FQGNSA. This chain's CDR3 is CASSLAGSLAYNEQFF. DNA of the CDR3: TGTGCCAGCAGCTTAGCGGGGAGTTTGGCCTACAATGAGCAGTTCTTC.

J is TRBJ2-1 and V is TRBV2; the D gene is possibly TRBD1 (8 bases). V was pared by 6 bases and J by 4 bases, with 19 bases between. The CDR3 contains 16 residues. Germline CDR1 SNHLY, CDR2 FYNNEI. CDR3 loop: CASSRTGGAGYNEQFF. The CDR3 nucleotides read TGTGCCAGCAGCCGTACAGGGGGAGCGGGATACAATGAGCAGTTCTTC.

This clonotype was seen a few times. J is TRBJ2-5 and V is TRBV20-1; D is undetermined. This CDR3 spans 11 amino acids. Germline lookup yields CDR1 DFQATT and CDR2 SNEGSKA (reference sequence). Trimming took 3 bases from V and 5 from J, leaving 7 bases between them. DNA of the CDR3: TGCAGTGCTAGCCCCATGGAGACCCAGTACTTC. Residues: CSASPMETQYF.

The chain couples TRBV14 to TRBJ2-7; a weak D match, TRBD1 (6 bases). Trimming took off 1 base at V and 4 bases at J, with 14 bases between the two ends. Germline V gene data show CDR1 as SGHDN and CDR2 as FVKESK. The CDR3 runs 15 residues. The CDR3 sequence is CASSQGTADRYEQYV. The CDR3 region has the DNA TGTGCCAGCAGCCAAGGGACAGCGGATCGGTACGAGCAGTACGTC.

The CDR3 spells CASTVGSGGATQYF. In nucleotides, the CDR3 is TGTGCCAGCACCGTTGGGTCAGGGGGCGCGACGCAGTATTTT. This chain joins TRBV12-3 or TRBV12-4 and TRBJ2-3; 8 positions agree with TRBD1. Trimming cost V 7 bases and J 9 bases; bases outside gene matches: 12. This CDR3 has 14 amino acids.

The J gene is TRBJ1-5, the V gene TRBV29-1, with 8 bases matching TRBD1. The CDR3 is made up of 15 amino acids. J lost 0 bases, V lost 5 bases, and 6 bases had no gene match. Germline V gene sequence: CDR1 SQVTM, CDR2 ANQGSEA. The CDR3 protein is CSVTTGGYSNQPQHF. CDR3 DNA: TGCAGCGTTACTACAGGGGGGTATAGCAATCAGCCCCAGCATTTT. Based on the CDR3 plus reference TRBV29-1 and TRBJ1-5, the full variable domain is SAVISQKPSRDICQRGTSLTIQCQVDSQVTMMFWYRQQPGQSLTLIATANQGSEATYESGFVIDKFPISRPNLTFSTLTVSNMSPEDSSIYLCSVTTGGYSNQPQHFGDGTRLSIL.

This chain uses TRBV29-1 with TRBJ1-2; 8 bases are a match to TRBD1. The CDR3 is 11 amino acids. The ends lost 6 bases at V and 13 bases at J; junction bases unmatched: 10. CDR1 is SQVTM, CDR2 ANQGSEA, per germline. CDR3 sequence reads: CSVKPGGGFTF. CDR3 DNA sequence: TGCAGCGTCAAACCAGGGGGCGGGTTCACCTTC.

The V call is TRBV11-3, the J call TRBJ2-2, with D tentatively TRBD1 (5 bases). The germline CDR1 and CDR2 sequences are SGHNT and YENEEA. The CDR3 has 15 residues. The V gene lost 5 bases and the J gene lost 6 bases, with 16 bases spanning the gap. The DNA of the CDR3 is TGTGCCAGCAGCCCTATATCAGGGTTTGCCGGGGAGCTGTTTTTT. Residues: CASSPISGFAGELFF.

This clonotype was observed at least ten times. The chain is built from TRBV29-1 and TRBJ2-1; D gene uncertain. V shed 2 bases and J shed 5 bases, with 13 bases lying between them. The CDR3 length is 14 residues. Germline V gene sequence: CDR1 SQVTM, CDR2 ANQGSEA. The CDR3 loop is CSVEPGRRNNEQFF. CDR3 coding DNA: TGCAGCGTTGAACCCGGACGACGGAACAATGAGCAGTTCTTC.

This clonotype has at least ten counts. A junction end diverges from the germline sequence, so it may reflect a read error. V and J are TRBV7-2 and TRBJ2-5; weak D call: TRBD1 (5 bases). CDR3 size: 13 residues. Germline V gene lookup returns CDR1 SGHTA and CDR2 FQGNSA. CDR3: CASSFSGQETQYF. The CDR3 DNA reads as TGCGCCAGCAGCTTTTCAGGGCAAGAGACCCAGTACTTC.

This clonotype was seen a handful of times. This rearrangement joins TRBV3-1 to TRBJ2-3; D is unclear. The CDR3 is made up of 13 amino acids. Germline V lookup: CDR1 LGHDT, CDR2 YNNKEL (reference sequence). The V end was cut by 4 bases, the J end by 5 bases, with 10 bases between. This CDR3 reads CASSRTRVDTQYF. The CDR3 bases are TGTGCCAGCAGCCGGACCCGGGTAGATACGCAGTATTTT.

V and J are TRBV25-1 and TRBJ2-7; no firm D call. Trimming took off 2 bases at V and 3 bases at J, with 11 bases between the two ends. The germline CDR1 and CDR2 sequences are MGHDK and SYGVNS. The CDR3 sequence is 14 residues long. CDR3 coding DNA: TGTGCCAGCAGTGAACTCGGACGGATCTACGAGCAGTACTTC. This sequence encodes CASSELGRIYEQYF.

This clonotype was picked up many times. This chain uses TRBV7-2 with TRBJ2-7; D possibly corresponds to TRBD1 (6 bases). This CDR3 comprises 14 residues. V was pared by 5 bases and J by 4 bases, with 15 bases between. Germline V lookup: CDR1 SGHTA, CDR2 FQGNSA. The CDR3 here is CASSATDSPYEQYF. DNA of the CDR3: TGTGCCAGCAGCGCCACGGACAGCCCTTACGAGCAGTACTTC. Together with reference TRBV7-2 and TRBJ2-7, the CDR3 gives the full variable domain: GAGVSQSPSNKVTEKGKDVELRCDPISGHTALYWYRQSLGQGLEFLIYFQGNSAPDKSGLPSDRFSAERTGGSVSTLTIQRTQQEDSAVYLCASSATDSPYEQYFGPGTRLTVT.

This clonotype appeared many times. The chain carries TRBV12-3 or TRBV12-4 and TRBJ2-1; possible D gene TRBD1, 6 bases. The CDR3 consists of 13 residues. V was pared by 2 bases and J by 9 bases, with 11 bases between. Here the CDR3 DNA reads TGTGCCAGCAGTTTAACAGGGAGCGGTGAGCAGTTCTTC. Encoded protein: CASSLTGSGEQFF.

This clonotype was counted a few times. This sequence joins TRBV2 and TRBJ2-5; possibly TRBD1 for D (6 bases). Germline V gene lookup returns CDR1 SNHLY and CDR2 FYNNEI. The CDR3 is 15 amino acids. V lost 7 bases and J lost 1, with 16 bases in between. The CDR3: CASKLRDTPQETQYF. The CDR3 region has the DNA TGTGCCAGCAAATTACGGGACACACCCCAAGAGACCCAGTACTTC.

This clonotype was detected a few times. The rearrangement uses TRBV6-5 and TRBJ2-2; tentatively, D is TRBD1 (5 bases). Trimming cost V 0 bases and J 2 bases, with 16 bases left between them. CDR3 length equals 18 residues. The V gene's germline CDR1 is MNHEY and CDR2 SVGAGI. CDR3 bases: TGTGCCAGCAGTTACTCGTCCCCAGGAAGGGGTAACACCGGGGAGCTGTTTTTT. Translated, it gives CASSYSSPGRGNTGELFF.

This clonotype was seen only a few times. The chain employs TRBV27 and TRBJ2-1, with 11 bases aligning to TRBD2. The CDR3 totals 17 residues. The V gene's germline CDR1 is MNHEY and CDR2 SMNVEV (reference sequence). J lost 5 bases, V lost 5 bases, and 11 bases had no gene match. The CDR3 is CASSIIRLAGSDNEQFF. The CDR3 DNA follows: TGTGCCAGCAGTATAATCCGACTAGCGGGATCAGACAATGAGCAGTTCTTC.

This clonotype has ten or more counts. The rearrangement joins TRBV29-1 to TRBJ1-1, with D uncertain. Trimming took 0 bases from V and 1 from J, leaving 0 bases between them. CDR1 is SQVTM, CDR2 ANQGSEA, per germline. This CDR3 has 11 amino acids. Written as DNA, the CDR3 is TGCAGCGTTGAAGAGAACACTGAAGCTTTCTTT. This gives the protein CSVEENTEAFF.

This clonotype occurred many times. The chain recombines TRBV7-2 with TRBJ1-1, with D unresolved. In germline, CDR1 is SGHTA, CDR2 FQGNSA. V was trimmed by 5 bases and J by 0 bases, leaving 13 bases between them. The CDR3 runs 15 residues. The CDR3 DNA reads as TGTGCCAGCAGCCGGCTCCTAAGGTTGAACACTGAAGCTTTCTTT. Amino acid sequence: CASSRLLRLNTEAFF.

This clonotype was counted many times. The rearrangement links TRBV15 to TRBJ1-1, with D possibly matching TRBD1 (5 bases). The CDR3 runs 14 residues. Germline CDR1 and CDR2: LNHNV and YYDKDF (reference sequence). V was pared by 6 bases and J by 6 bases, with 17 bases between. CDR3 protein: CATRNEGVNAEAFF. The CDR3, as DNA: TGTGCCACCAGAAACGAAGGGGTTAACGCTGAAGCTTTCTTT.

This clonotype came up many times. The CDR3 sequence: CSARKETQYF. CDR3 bases: TGCAGTGCTAGAAAAGAGACCCAGTACTTC. The rearrangement joins TRBV20-1 to TRBJ2-5; unclear D gene. The germline V and J ends were trimmed by 2 bases and 3 bases, with 1 base remaining between them. The germline gives CDR1 DFQATT, CDR2 SNEGSKA (reference sequence). The CDR3 spans 10 residues.

This clonotype was counted ten times or more. The chain is built from TRBV6-2 or TRBV6-3 and TRBJ2-7; D gene uncertain. This CDR3 comprises 10 residues. Trimming removed 6 bases at V and 3 bases at J, with 3 bases between. The germline gives CDR1 MNHEY, CDR2 SVGEGT. CDR3 region: CASSGYEQYF. CDR3 nucleotide sequence: TGTGCCAGCAGCGGCTACGAGCAGTACTTC.

The V and J genes are TRBV20-1 and TRBJ1-2, with 7 bases aligning to TRBD1. The CDR3 runs to 11 residues. With V trimmed by 2 bases and J by 6 bases, 0 bases remained unmatched. The germline V gene encodes CDR1 DFQATT and CDR2 SNEGSKA (reference sequence). The CDR3: CSARQGDGYTF. As DNA, the CDR3 is TGCAGTGCTAGACAGGGGGATGGCTACACCTTC.

This clonotype was detected a few times. This sequence joins TRBV6-5 and TRBJ1-1; D is uncertain. Looked up from germline, CDR1 is MNHEY and CDR2 is SVGAGI. V lost 0 bases and J 6 bases, leaving 14 bases between the germline ends. The CDR3 runs 15 residues. The CDR3 sequence: CASSYSITPRAEAFF. In DNA, the CDR3 is TGTGCCAGCAGTTACTCGATCACGCCACGCGCTGAAGCTTTCTTT.